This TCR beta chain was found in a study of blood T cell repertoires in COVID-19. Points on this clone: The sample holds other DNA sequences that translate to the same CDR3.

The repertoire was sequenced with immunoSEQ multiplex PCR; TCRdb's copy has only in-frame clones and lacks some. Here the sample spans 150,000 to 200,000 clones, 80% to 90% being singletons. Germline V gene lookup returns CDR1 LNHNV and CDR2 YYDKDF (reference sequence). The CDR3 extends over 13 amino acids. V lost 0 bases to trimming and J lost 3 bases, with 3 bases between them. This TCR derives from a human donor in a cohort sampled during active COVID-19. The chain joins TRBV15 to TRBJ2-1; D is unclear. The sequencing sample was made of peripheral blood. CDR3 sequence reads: CATSRESYNEQFF. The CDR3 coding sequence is TGTGCCACCAGCAGAGAGAGCTACAATGAGCAGTTCTTC.